The clone carrying this T cell receptor beta chain was seen ten or more times. Its antigen is as yet unknown. The V end lost 7 bases, the J end lost 3 bases, and 19 bases lay between the germline ends. This CDR3 contains 15 residues. Germline CDR1 is MNHEY and CDR2 is SMNVEV (reference sequence). The sample belongs to a study of response to subunit inactivated influenza vaccine. Broader study findings: It was suggested by the authors that few new T cells are recruited by each seasonal influenza vaccination.

TCRdb independently ran MiXCR on the RT-PCR reads; one entry per CDR3 protein. The sample comprises about 190,000 distinct CDR3 sequences, over 13% of which are singletons, and about 25% rests with the top ten. Source: CD8+ T cells sorted from PBMCs, taken 5 days after vaccination. The source is a man over 45 who received an inactivated influenza vaccine. The V call is TRBV27, the J call TRBJ2-7, with a possible D match to TRBD2 (6 bases). The DNA of the CDR3 is TGTGCCAGCAAAATCGCCCCGGGACTGAACTACGAGCAGTACTTC. The encoded protein is CASKIAPGLNYEQYF.